These T cell receptor beta chains were read from a single sample in a study of blood T cells in healthy people across ages. A single record per CDR3 protein comes from TCRdb applying MiXCR to the 5' RACE reads. The repertoire holds more than 750,000 distinct CDR3 sequences, with almost 30% as singletons. These records were also assigned to another study, of T cells of mothers and their children.

Sequencing was performed on blood. These receptors were obtained from a woman aged 40-49 years in good health. Both conserved end residues are part of each CDR3. The D gene is left open where the match is weak.

.	TRBV5-1	CASRGNRSYNEQFF
TRBD2	TRBV18	CASSPGTSTYQQFF
TRBD2	TRBV24-1	CATSDTTSGGRTDTQYF
TRBD1	TRBV12-3/TRBV12-4	CASLRQGGSGNTIYF
.	TRBV5-1	CASSLSSGTTEKLFF
TRBD1	TRBV7-2	CASSNRQGLRTEAFF
.	TRBV7-3	CASSRTGAGVEQYF
.	TRBV20-1	CSATPGAGDNQPQHF
TRBD1	TRBV5-1	CASSLGQGAVTQYF
.	TRBV20-1	CSASATIWTDQETQYF
TRBD2	TRBV18	CASSPSGASGSWGEQYF
.	TRBV6-2/TRBV6-3	CASGGSLNTGELFF
TRBD2	TRBV20-1	CSAVGLVSYEQYF
TRBD2	TRBV27	CASSSPLAGLYEQYF
.	TRBV10-3	CAIGSGRRRTDTQYF
.	TRBV27	CASSQWGGGKVDIQYF
.	TRBV5-1	CASSLAARGVAETFF
TRBD2	TRBV7-2	CASSPPHAGGETQYF
.	TRBV18	CASSPDGPNTEAFF
.	TRBV10-3	CAIRGGGRLPYEQYF
.	TRBV5-4	CASSLGLISSGANVLTF
TRBD1	TRBV7-9	CASSLAWTGGGLGTEAFF
.	TRBV2	CASGRELVSSEQFF
.	TRBV28	CASRLTGISNQPQHF
.	TRBV11-3	CASSLGWGSETQYF
.	TRBV21-1	CASKDQGAYEQYF
.	TRBV20-1	CSAHSPRTGSGTEAFF
TRBD1	TRBV20-1	CSARPGQGANYGYTF
TRBD2	TRBV7-9	CASSLEAASGGPTYEQYF
TRBD2	TRBV7-2	CASSLVTSGGQGQTDTQYF
.	TRBV25-1	CASSEVLGSGANVRTF
.	TRBV20-1	CSASGPRSGANVLTF
.	TRBV7-2	CASSPQRGGRMNEQFF
.	TRBV7-2	CASSRQQAYGYTF